This T cell receptor (beta chain) was obtained from a study of lymphopenia after photon versus proton radiotherapy. Study results and caveats: After the lymphocyte nadir, photon-treated repertoires showed oligoclonal expansion, especially of CD8+ Temra cells. Proton therapy kept repertoires fairly stable, unlike photons, which gained effector/memory cells. Only patients who died were analyzed for survival; proton advantage is unproven.

A note on this clone: Antigen specificity is unknown. The germline gene is not matched at one end of the junction; a read error may be the cause.

The CDR3 consists of 15 residues. In germline, CDR1 is SNHLY, CDR2 FYNNEI. The method was immunoSEQ multiplex PCR; TCRdb's version includes in-frame clones alone and lacks a portion of them. The sample contains about 40,000 clones, about 84% of which appear only once. This chain links TRBV2 with TRBJ2-5; D is unresolved. The sample in question was peripheral blood, obtained from a patient treated with photon-based radiotherapy. The sequence was obtained from a man in his fifties or sixties with gastric cancer. The CDR3 nucleotides read TGTGCCAGCAGTGAAGCGCTGGCGGTCCGAGAGGCCCAGTACTTC. Its translation: CASSEALAVREAQYF.